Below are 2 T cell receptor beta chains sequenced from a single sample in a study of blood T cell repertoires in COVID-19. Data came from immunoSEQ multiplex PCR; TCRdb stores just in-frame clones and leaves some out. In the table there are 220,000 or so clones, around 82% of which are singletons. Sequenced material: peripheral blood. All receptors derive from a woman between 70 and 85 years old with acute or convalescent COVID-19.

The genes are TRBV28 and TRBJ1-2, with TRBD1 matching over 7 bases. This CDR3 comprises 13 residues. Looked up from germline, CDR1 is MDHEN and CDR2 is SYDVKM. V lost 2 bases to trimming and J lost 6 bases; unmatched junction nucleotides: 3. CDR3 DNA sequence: TGTGCCAGCAGTTTACAGACAGGGAATGGCTACACCTTC. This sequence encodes CASSLQTGNGYTF.

The CDR3, as DNA: TGTGCCATCAGTCAATACAGGGGGCAGGACACTGAAGCTTTCTTT. Its translation: CAISQYRGQDTEAFF. The chain uses TRBV10-3 and TRBJ1-1; 9 nucleotides agree with TRBD1. Unmatched junction bases numbered 7, after V lost 5 bases and J lost 3 bases. Per germline, CDR1 ENHRY and CDR2 SYGVKD. This CDR3 region has 15 residues.